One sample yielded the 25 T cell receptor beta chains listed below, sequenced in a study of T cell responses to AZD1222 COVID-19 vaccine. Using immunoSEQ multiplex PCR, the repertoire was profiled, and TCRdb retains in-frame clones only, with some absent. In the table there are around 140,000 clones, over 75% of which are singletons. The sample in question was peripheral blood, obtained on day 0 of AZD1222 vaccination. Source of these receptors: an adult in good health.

The CDR3 bases are TGTGCCAGCAGAGGGGTGGAATGGGAGCAGTACTTC. As protein: CASRGVEWEQYF. The V gene is TRBV2, the J gene TRBJ2-7; the D gene is possibly TRBD1 (5 bases). This CDR3 is 12 amino acids long. Trimming stripped 6 bases from V and 7 bases from J, with 13 bases between. The germline V gene encodes CDR1 SNHLY and CDR2 FYNNEI.

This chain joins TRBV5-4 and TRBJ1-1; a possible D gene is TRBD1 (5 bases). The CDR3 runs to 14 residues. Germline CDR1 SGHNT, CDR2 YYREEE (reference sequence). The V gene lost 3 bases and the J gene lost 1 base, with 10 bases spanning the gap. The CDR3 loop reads CASSSGGWNTEAFF. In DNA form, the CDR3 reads TGTGCCAGCAGCTCCGGGGGGTGGAACACTGAAGCTTTCTTT.

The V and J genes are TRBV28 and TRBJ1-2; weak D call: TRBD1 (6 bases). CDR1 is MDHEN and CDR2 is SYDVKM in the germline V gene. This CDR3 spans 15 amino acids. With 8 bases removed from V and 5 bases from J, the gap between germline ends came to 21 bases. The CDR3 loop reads CASASAGGPGYGYTF. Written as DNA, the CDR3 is TGTGCCAGCGCCTCGGCGGGGGGGCCTGGATATGGCTACACCTTC.

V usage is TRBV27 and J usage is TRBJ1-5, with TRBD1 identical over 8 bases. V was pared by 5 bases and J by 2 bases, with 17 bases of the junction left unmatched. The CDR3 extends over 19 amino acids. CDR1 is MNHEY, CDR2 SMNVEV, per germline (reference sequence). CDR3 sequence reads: CASSKPTGARTTGNQPQHF. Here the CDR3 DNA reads TGTGCCAGCAGTAAACCGACAGGGGCAAGGACTACTGGCAATCAGCCCCAGCATTTT.

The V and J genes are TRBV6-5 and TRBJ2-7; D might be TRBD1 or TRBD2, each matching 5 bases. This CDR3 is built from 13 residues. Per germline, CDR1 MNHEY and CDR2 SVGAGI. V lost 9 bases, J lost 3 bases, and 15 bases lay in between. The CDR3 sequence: CASLRDQGYEQYF. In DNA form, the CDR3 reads TGTGCCAGTTTGAGGGATCAGGGCTACGAGCAGTACTTC.

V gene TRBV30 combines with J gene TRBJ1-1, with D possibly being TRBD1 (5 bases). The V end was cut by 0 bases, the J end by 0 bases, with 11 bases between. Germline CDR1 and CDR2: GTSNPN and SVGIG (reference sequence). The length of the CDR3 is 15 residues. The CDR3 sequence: CAWSVWGSLNTEAFF. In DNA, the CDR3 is TGTGCCTGGAGTGTATGGGGGAGTCTGAACACTGAAGCTTTCTTT.

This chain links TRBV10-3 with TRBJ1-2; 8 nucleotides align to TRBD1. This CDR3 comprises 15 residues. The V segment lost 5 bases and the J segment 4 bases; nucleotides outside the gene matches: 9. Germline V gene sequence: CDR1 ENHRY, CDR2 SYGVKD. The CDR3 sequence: CAISIGQGAGYGYTF. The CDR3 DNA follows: TGTGCCATCAGTATCGGGCAGGGGGCGGGCTATGGCTACACCTTC.

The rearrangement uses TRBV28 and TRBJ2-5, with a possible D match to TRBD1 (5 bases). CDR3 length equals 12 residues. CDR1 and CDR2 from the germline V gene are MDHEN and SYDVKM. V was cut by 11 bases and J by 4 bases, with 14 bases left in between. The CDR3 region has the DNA TGTGCCTCCAACCAGGGCGGAGAGACCCAGTACTTC. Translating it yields CASNQGGETQYF.

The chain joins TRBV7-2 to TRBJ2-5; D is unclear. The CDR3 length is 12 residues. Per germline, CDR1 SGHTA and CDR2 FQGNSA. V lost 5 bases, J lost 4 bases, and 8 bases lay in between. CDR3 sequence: CASSPNRETQYF. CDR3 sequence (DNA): TGTGCCAGCAGCCCAAATCGAGAGACCCAGTACTTC. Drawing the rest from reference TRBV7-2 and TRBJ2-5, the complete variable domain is GAGVSQSPSNKVTEKGKDVELRCDPISGHTALYWYRQSLGQGLEFLIYFQGNSAPDKSGLPSDRFSAERTGGSVSTLTIQRTQQEDSAVYLCASSPNRETQYFGPGTRLLVL.

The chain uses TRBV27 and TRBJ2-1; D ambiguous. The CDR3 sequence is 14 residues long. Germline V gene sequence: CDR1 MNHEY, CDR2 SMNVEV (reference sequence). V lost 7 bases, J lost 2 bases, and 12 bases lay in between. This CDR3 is CASTQNGPYNEQFF. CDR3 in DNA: TGTGCCAGCACCCAGAACGGACCCTACAATGAGCAGTTCTTC.

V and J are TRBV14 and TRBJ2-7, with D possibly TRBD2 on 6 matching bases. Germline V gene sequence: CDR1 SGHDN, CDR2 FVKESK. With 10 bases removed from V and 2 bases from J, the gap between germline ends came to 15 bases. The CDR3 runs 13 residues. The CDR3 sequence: CATAGPITYEQYF. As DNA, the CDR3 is TGTGCCACCGCGGGACCGATTACCTACGAGCAGTACTTC.

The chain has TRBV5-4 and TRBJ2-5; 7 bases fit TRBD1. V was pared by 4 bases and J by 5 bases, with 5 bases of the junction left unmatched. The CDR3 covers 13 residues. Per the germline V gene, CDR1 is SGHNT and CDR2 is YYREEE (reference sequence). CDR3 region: CASSEIGGETQYF. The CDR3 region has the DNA TGTGCCAGCAGCGAAATAGGGGGCGAGACCCAGTACTTC.

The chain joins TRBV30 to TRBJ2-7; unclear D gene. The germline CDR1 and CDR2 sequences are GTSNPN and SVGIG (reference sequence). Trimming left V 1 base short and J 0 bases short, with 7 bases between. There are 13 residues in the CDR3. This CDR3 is CAWSDLSSYEQYF. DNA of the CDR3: TGTGCCTGGAGTGACCTCAGCTCCTACGAGCAGTACTTC.

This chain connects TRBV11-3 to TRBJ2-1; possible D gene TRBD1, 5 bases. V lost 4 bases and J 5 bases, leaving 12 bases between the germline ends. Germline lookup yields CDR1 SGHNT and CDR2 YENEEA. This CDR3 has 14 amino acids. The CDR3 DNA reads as TGTGCCAGCAGCTCGTCGGACAAAAACAATGAGCAGTTCTTC. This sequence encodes CASSSSDKNNEQFF.

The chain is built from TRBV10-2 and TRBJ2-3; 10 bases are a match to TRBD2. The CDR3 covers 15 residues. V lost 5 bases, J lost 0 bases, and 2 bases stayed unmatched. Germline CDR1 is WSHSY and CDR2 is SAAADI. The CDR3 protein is CASSRTSGSTDTQYF. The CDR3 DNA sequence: TGCGCCAGCAGTAGGACTAGCGGAAGCACAGATACGCAGTATTTT.

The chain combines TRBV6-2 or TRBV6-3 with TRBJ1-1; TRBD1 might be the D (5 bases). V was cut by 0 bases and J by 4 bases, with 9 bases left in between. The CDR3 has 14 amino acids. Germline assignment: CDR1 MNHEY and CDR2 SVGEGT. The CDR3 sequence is CASSYSAGRTEAFF. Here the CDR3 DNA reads TGTGCCAGCAGTTACTCCGCAGGGCGCACTGAAGCTTTCTTT.

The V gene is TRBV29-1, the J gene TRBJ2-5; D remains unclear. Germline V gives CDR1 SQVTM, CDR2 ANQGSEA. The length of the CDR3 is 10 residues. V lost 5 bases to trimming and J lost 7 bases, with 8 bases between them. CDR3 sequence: CSVPLGTQYF. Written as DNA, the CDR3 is TGCAGCGTTCCGCTCGGGACCCAGTACTTC.

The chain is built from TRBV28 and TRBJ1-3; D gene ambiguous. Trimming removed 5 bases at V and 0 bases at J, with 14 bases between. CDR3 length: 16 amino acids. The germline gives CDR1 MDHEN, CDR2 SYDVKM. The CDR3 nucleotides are TGTGCCAGCAGTCCTCTTTGGAGGGACTCTGGAAACACCATATATTTT. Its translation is CASSPLWRDSGNTIYF.

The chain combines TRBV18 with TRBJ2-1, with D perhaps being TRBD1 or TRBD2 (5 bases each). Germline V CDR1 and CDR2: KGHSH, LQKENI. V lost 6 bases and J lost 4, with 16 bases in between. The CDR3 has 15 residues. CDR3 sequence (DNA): TGTGCCAGCTCCTCGGGACCCTCTCAATACAATGAGCAGTTCTTC. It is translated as CASSSGPSQYNEQFF.

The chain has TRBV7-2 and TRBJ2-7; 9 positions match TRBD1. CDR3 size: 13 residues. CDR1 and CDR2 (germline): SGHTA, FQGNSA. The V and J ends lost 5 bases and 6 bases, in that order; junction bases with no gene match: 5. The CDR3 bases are TGTGCCAGCAGCGAACAGGGGGCAGGCGAGCAGTACTTC. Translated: CASSEQGAGEQYF.

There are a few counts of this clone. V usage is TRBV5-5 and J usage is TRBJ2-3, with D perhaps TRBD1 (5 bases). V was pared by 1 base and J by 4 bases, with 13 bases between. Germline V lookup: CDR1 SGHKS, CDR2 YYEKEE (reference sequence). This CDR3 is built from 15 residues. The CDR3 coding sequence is TGTGCCAGCAGCTTGTACCAGATGGGGCCAGATACGCAGTATTTT. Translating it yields CASSLYQMGPDTQYF.

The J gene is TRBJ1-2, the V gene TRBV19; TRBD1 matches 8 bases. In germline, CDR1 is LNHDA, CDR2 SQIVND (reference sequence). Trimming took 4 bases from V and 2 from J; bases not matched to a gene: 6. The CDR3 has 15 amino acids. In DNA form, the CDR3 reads TGTGCCAGTAGTACGGGACAGGTCTTAAACTATGGCTACACCTTC. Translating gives CASSTGQVLNYGYTF.

In nucleotides, the CDR3 is TGCGCCAGCAGCTTGGACGGGAATAATTCACCCCTCCACTTT. It codes for CASSLDGNNSPLHF. J is TRBJ1-6 and V is TRBV5-1, with D uncertain. Trimming stripped 0 bases from V and 5 bases from J, with 6 bases between. In germline, CDR1 is SGHRS, CDR2 YFSETQ. The CDR3 is 14 amino acids.

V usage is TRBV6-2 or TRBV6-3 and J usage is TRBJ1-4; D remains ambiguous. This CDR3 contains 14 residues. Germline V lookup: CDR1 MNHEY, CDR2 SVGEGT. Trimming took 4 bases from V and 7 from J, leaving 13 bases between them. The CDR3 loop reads CASSWADDGEKLFF. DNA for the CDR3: TGTGCCAGCAGTTGGGCTGATGACGGTGAAAAACTGTTTTTT.

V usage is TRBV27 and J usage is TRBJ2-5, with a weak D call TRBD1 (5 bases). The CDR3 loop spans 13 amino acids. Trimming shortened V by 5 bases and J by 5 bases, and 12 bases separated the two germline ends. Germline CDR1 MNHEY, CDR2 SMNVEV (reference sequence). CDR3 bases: TGTGCCAGCAGTCCCAGGGTATGGGAGACCCAGTACTTC. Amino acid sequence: CASSPRVWETQYF.